This passage covers 19 T cell receptor beta chains from one sample sequenced in a study of T cells in Graves' hyperthyroidism and ophthalmopathy. TCR beta CDR3 region amplification was performed from RNA transcripts. HTBI primers were used for first-round RT-PCR of the TCR CDR3. TCRdb analysed the multiplex PCR reads with MiXCR anew, one entry per CDR3 protein. This sample yields 340,000 or so distinct CDR3 sequences, of which roughly 15% are seen a single time; around 34% belongs to the top ten. Sequencing input: blood. The receptor source for this set is a man aged 30 to 39 with Graves' hyperthyroidism.

This clonotype occurred once. V and J are TRBV7-8 and TRBJ2-1; TRBD1 or TRBD2 may be the D gene (5 bases each). The CDR3 totals 15 residues. Trimming pared 5 bases from V and 2 bases from J, leaving 13 bases between. Per germline, CDR1 SGHVS and CDR2 FQNEAQ. CDR3 in DNA: TGTGCCAGCAGCCCTGAGGGGCCCCCCTACAATGAGCAGTTCTTC. As protein: CASSPEGPPYNEQFF. Variable domain in full (rest from reference TRBV7-8 and TRBJ2-1): GAGVSQSPRYKVAKRGQDVALRCDPISGHVSLFWYQQALGQGPEFLTYFQNEAQLDKSGLPSDRFFAERPEGSVSTLKIQRTQQEDSAVYLCASSPEGPPYNEQFFGPGTRLTVL.

This clonotype was recorded a few times. The chain links TRBV12-3 or TRBV12-4 to TRBJ2-2; D is unclear. This CDR3 has 15 amino acids. The germline V and J ends were trimmed by 6 bases and 0 bases, with 11 bases remaining between them. CDR3 protein: CASSRPTSNTGELFF. The CDR3 region has the DNA TGTGCCAGCAGCCGGCCCACTTCGAACACCGGGGAGCTGTTTTTT.

The sample holds many counts of this clonotype. The chain joins TRBV20-1 to TRBJ1-1; tentatively, D is TRBD1 (6 bases). This CDR3 comprises 14 residues. The V end was cut by 6 bases, the J end by 1 base, with 15 bases between. CDR1 and CDR2 (germline): DFQATT, SNEGSKA (reference sequence). The CDR3 region has the DNA TGCAGTGCGCAGCGGGGGGCGCAGAACACTGAAGCTTTCTTT. Translating gives CSAQRGAQNTEAFF.

The rearrangement uses TRBV4-3 and TRBJ2-7; 14 bases match TRBD2. CDR1 is LGHNA, CDR2 YSLEER, per germline. This CDR3 region has 18 residues. V gave up 2 bases and J gave up 0 bases; unmatched junction bases: 6. The CDR3 is CASSQFSGLAGGSYEQYF. Written as DNA, the CDR3 is TGCGCCAGCAGCCAATTTTCCGGACTAGCGGGAGGCTCCTACGAGCAGTACTTC.

This clonotype was seen a handful of times. This chain links TRBV19 with TRBJ1-1; 7 bases line up with TRBD1. Germline lookup yields CDR1 LNHDA and CDR2 SQIVND (reference sequence). Unmatched junction bases numbered 6, after V lost 1 base and J lost 1 base. This CDR3 spans 16 amino acids. CDR3: CASSIGGQLRNTEAFF. CDR3 nucleotide sequence: TGTGCCAGTAGTATAGGGGGACAGTTACGGAACACTGAAGCTTTCTTT.

This sequence joins TRBV6-1 and TRBJ2-4; no firm D call. Germline V lookup: CDR1 MNHNS, CDR2 SASEGT. The CDR3 spans 14 residues. Trimming stripped 4 bases from V and 1 base from J, with 8 bases between. This CDR3 reads CASSGLRAKNIQYF. The CDR3 DNA follows: TGTGCCAGCAGTGGGCTCAGGGCCAAAAACATTCAGTACTTC.

This clonotype was seen a handful of times. The chain combines TRBV6-2 or TRBV6-3 with TRBJ1-2; 9 positions match TRBD1. This CDR3 is 16 amino acids long. The germline V gene encodes CDR1 MNHEY and CDR2 SVGEGT. Trimming cost V 4 bases and J 6 bases; bases outside gene matches: 12. Written as DNA, the CDR3 is TGTGCCAGCAGTTCCTACCCGGGACAGGGATACGATGGCTACACCTTC. This sequence encodes CASSSYPGQGYDGYTF.

This clonotype appeared a single time. The chain combines TRBV4-2 with TRBJ2-2, with TRBD2 matching over 8 bases. CDR1 and CDR2 from the germline V gene are LGHNA and YNFKEQ. The CDR3 is 16 residues long. The V segment lost 2 bases and the J segment 6 bases; nucleotides outside the gene matches: 8. DNA for the CDR3: TGTGCCAGCAGCCAAAGCGGCGGGGGGCTAGCCGGGGAGCTGTTTTTT. This codes for CASSQSGGGLAGELFF.

This chain joins TRBV9 and TRBJ1-5; the D is unclear. Germline-derived CDR1 and CDR2 are SGDLS and YYNGEE. V dropped 3 bases and J dropped 3 bases, with 10 bases sitting between them. The CDR3 extends over 14 amino acids. CDR3 sequence (DNA): TGTGCCAGCAGCGGCGGACTGTTCAATCAGCCCCAGCATTTT. It yields the protein CASSGGLFNQPQHF. Variable domain in full (rest from reference TRBV9 and TRBJ1-5): DSGVTQTPKHLITATGQRVTLRCSPRSGDLSVYWYQQSLDQGLQFLIQYYNGEERAKGNILERFSAQQFPDLHSELNLSSLELGDSALYFCASSGGLFNQPQHFGDGTRLSIL.

This clonotype has a handful of counts. The genes are TRBV29-1 and TRBJ1-2, with a tentative D call TRBD1 (6 bases). The V end lost 4 bases, the J end lost 2 bases, and 8 bases lay between the germline ends. Germline assignment: CDR1 SQVTM and CDR2 ANQGSEA. The CDR3 has 12 residues. CDR3 coding DNA: TGCAGCGTTGGGACAGAGAACTATGGCTACACCTTC. Residues: CSVGTENYGYTF.

This clonotype showed up just a few times. The chain is built from TRBV29-1 and TRBJ2-1, with D hard to call. V lost 6 bases and J lost 4, with 16 bases in between. CDR3 length: 14 amino acids. CDR1 is SQVTM and CDR2 is ANQGSEA in the germline V gene. The CDR3 DNA reads TGCAGCGTATTAACGGGTTACCAGTACAATGAGCAGTTCTTC. It codes for CSVLTGYQYNEQFF.

In this sample, this clonotype turned up many times. This chain connects TRBV6-1 to TRBJ1-5; 9 bases align to TRBD1. Germline V gives CDR1 MNHNS, CDR2 SASEGT. V shed 4 bases, J shed 2 bases, and the junction held 0 bases outside the gene matches. The CDR3 length is 14 residues. As DNA, the CDR3 is TGTGCCAGCAGTGGACAGGGGGGCAATCAGCCCCAGCATTTT. As protein: CASSGQGGNQPQHF.

This clonotype was counted at least ten times. The chain recombines TRBV29-1 with TRBJ2-1; D not certain. V lost 2 bases to trimming and J lost 4 bases, with 15 bases between them. This CDR3 spans 15 amino acids. CDR1 and CDR2 (germline): SQVTM, ANQGSEA. The CDR3 spells CSVELPAGRYNEQFF. The CDR3 nucleotides are TGCAGCGTTGAATTGCCAGCAGGCCGATACAATGAGCAGTTCTTC.

This rearrangement joins TRBV9 to TRBJ1-2; the D is unclear. Per germline, CDR1 SGDLS and CDR2 YYNGEE. Trimming cost V 2 bases and J 5 bases, with 10 bases left between them. The CDR3 has 13 amino acids. CDR3 coding DNA: TGTGCCAGCAGCGTCACGGGCAAATATGGCTACACCTTC. It is translated as CASSVTGKYGYTF. The full variable domain, its missing parts supplied by reference TRBV9 and TRBJ1-2, is DSGVTQTPKHLITATGQRVTLRCSPRSGDLSVYWYQQSLDQGLQFLIQYYNGEERAKGNILERFSAQQFPDLHSELNLSSLELGDSALYFCASSVTGKYGYTFGSGTRLTVV.

The J gene is TRBJ2-7, the V gene TRBV30; D is unresolved. V dropped 3 bases and J dropped 3 bases, with 15 bases sitting between them. There are 14 residues in the CDR3. Germline CDR1 GTSNPN, CDR2 SVGIG (reference sequence). The DNA of the CDR3 is TGTGCCTGGAGACCTGGAGACATAGTCTACGAGCAGTACTTC. Translating gives CAWRPGDIVYEQYF.

In its sample, this clonotype was seen many times. The chain carries TRBV7-3 and TRBJ2-3, with 7 bases matching TRBD2. Trimming removed 2 bases from V and 2 bases from J; junction bases left unmatched: 1. The CDR3 has 14 amino acids. Germline loops: CDR1 SGHTA, CDR2 FQGTGA. CDR3 residues: CASSLRDYTDTQYF. CDR3 nucleotides: TGTGCCAGCAGCTTACGGGACTACACAGATACGCAGTATTTT.

This clonotype was found a few times. This sequence joins TRBV13 and TRBJ2-7; 13 bases are a match to TRBD2. Unmatched junction bases numbered 12, after V lost 5 bases and J lost 8 bases. CDR1 is PRHDT, CDR2 FYEKMQ, per germline (reference sequence). This CDR3 has 16 amino acids. In nucleotides, the CDR3 is TGTGCCAGCAGCGGATACCCGGGACTAGCGGGAAGTAAGCAGTACTTC. Translation: CASSGYPGLAGSKQYF.

The CDR3, as DNA: TGTGCCAGCAGCGGGACCGACGGGGGTGGCGGCACAGATACGCAGTATTTT. Translation: CASSGTDGGGGTDTQYF. V usage is TRBV9 and J usage is TRBJ2-3; a weak D match, TRBD2 (6 bases). V was shortened by 3 bases and J by 1 base, with 18 bases between the two germline ends. Germline values: CDR1 SGDLS, CDR2 YYNGEE. The CDR3 length is 17 residues.

This clonotype was seen only once. The V and J genes are TRBV14 and TRBJ2-4; a possible D gene is TRBD1 (6 bases). With 0 bases removed from V and 3 bases from J, the gap between germline ends came to 15 bases. Germline V gene lookup returns CDR1 SGHDN and CDR2 FVKESK. This CDR3 spans 17 amino acids. CDR3 sequence (DNA): TGTGCCAGCAGCCAAGATAGGGCCAGGGGCGTCAAAAACATTCAGTACTTC. This codes for CASSQDRARGVKNIQYF.